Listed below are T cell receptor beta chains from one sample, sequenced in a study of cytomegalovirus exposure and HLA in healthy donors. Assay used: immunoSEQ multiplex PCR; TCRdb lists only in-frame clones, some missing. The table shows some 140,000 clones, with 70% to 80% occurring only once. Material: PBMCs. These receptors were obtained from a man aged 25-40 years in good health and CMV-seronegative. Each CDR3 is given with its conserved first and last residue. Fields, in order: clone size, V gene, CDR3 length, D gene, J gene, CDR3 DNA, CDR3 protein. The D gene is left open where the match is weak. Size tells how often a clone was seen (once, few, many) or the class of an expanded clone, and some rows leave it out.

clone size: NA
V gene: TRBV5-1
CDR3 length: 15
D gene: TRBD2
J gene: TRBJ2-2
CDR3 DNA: TGCGCCAGCAGCGCTAGCGGAGCGAACACCGGGGAGCTGTTTTTT
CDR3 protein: CASSASGANTGELFF

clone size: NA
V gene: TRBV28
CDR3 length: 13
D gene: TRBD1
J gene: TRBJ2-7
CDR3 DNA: TGTGCCAGTGGACAGGGCCCTTCCTACGAGCAGTACTTC
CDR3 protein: CASGQGPSYEQYF

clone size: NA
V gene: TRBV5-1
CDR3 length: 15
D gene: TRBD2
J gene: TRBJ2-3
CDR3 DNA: TGCGCCAGCAGCTTTGCTAGCGGGAACTCAGATACGCAGTATTTT
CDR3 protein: CASSFASGNSDTQYF

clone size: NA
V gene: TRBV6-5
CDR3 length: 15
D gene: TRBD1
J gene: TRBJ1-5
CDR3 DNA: TGTGCCAGCAGTTACACAGGGGGGGGCAATCAGCCCCAGCATTTT
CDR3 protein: CASSYTGGGNQPQHF

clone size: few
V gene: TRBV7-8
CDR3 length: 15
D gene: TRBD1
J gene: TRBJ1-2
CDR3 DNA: TGTGCCAGCAGCTACGACAGGGGGGAGGAGTATGGCTACACCTTC
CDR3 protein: CASSYDRGEEYGYTF

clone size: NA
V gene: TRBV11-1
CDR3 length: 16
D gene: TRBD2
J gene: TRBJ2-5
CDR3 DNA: TGTGCCAGCAGCTTCACCCTAGCGGGCCTTCAAGAGACCCAGTACTTC
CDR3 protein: CASSFTLAGLQETQYF

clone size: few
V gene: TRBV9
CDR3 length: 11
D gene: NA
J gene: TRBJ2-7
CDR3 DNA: TGTGCCAGCAGCGTCGTCCACGAGCAGTACTTC
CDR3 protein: CASSVVHEQYF

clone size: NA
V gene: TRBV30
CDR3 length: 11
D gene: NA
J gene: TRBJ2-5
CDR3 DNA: TGTGCCTGGAATCAGTTGGAGACCCAGTACTTC
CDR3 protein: CAWNQLETQYF

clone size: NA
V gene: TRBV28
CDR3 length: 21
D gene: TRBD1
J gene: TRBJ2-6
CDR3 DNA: TGTGCCAGCAGCTACAACCCGGGACAGGGTCCAGGCCTATCTGGGGCCAACGTCCTGACTTTC
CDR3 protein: CASSYNPGQGPGLSGANVLTF

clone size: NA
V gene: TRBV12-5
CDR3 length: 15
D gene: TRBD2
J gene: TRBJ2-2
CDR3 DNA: TGTGCTAGTGGTTCGTATAGCGGGACCACCGGGGAGCTGTTTTTT
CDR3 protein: CASGSYSGTTGELFF

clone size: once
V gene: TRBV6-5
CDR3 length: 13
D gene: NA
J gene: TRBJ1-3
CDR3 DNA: TGTGCCAGCACCCAGCGGACGGGAAACACCATATATTTT
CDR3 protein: CASTQRTGNTIYF

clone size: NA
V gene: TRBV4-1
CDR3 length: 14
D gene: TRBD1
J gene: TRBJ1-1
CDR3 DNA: TGCGCCAGCAGTAGTCAGGGGGCAAACACTGAAGCTTTCTTT
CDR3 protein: CASSSQGANTEAFF

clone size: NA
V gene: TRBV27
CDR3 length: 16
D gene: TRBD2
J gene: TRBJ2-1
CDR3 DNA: TGTGCCAGCAGTGGTATAGCGGGAATTGAGGGCAATGAGCAGTTCTTC
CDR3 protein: CASSGIAGIEGNEQFF

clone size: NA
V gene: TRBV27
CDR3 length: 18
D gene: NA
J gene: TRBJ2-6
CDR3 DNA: TGTGCCAGCAGTTCCTACCCCTCTGTAATCTCTGGGGCCAACGTCCTGACTTTC
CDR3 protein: CASSSYPSVISGANVLTF

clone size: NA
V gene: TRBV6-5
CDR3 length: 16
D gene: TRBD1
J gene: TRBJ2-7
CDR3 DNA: TGTGCCAGCAGTTGGGGGGTCCCGGGACAGGGTTACGAGCAGTACTTC
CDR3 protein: CASSWGVPGQGYEQYF

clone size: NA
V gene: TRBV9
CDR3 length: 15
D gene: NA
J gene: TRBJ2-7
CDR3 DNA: TGTGCCAGCAGCCCGCAAACAGGTCTGGCCTACGAGCAGTACTTC
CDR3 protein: CASSPQTGLAYEQYF

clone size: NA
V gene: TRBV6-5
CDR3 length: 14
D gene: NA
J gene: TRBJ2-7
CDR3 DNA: TGTGCCAGCAGTACGAGCGGGTCCTCCTACGAGCAGTACTTC
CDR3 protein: CASSTSGSSYEQYF

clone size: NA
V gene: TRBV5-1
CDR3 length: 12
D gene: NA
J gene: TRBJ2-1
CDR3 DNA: TGCGCCAGCAGCTTGTTGGGCGATGAGCAGTTCTTC
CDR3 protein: CASSLLGDEQFF

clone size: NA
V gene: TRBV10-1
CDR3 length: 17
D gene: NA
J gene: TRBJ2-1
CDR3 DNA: TGCGCCAGCAGTCAACCTTTAGCGGCCGGCTCCTACAATGAGCAGTTCTTC
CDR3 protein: CASSQPLAAGSYNEQFF

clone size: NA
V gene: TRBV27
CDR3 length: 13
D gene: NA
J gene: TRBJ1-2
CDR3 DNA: TGTACCAGCAGTTTCAGGATGAACTATGGCTACACCTTC
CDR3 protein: CTSSFRMNYGYTF

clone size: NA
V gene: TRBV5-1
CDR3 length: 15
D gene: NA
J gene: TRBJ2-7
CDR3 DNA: TGCGCCAGCGCTCGAGAAGGACAGTGGTCCTACGAGCAGTACTTC
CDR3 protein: CASAREGQWSYEQYF

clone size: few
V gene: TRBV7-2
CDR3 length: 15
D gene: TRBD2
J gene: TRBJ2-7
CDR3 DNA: TGTGCCAGCAGTACTAGGTTAAGCGGGAGTTACGAGCAGTACTTC
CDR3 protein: CASSTRLSGSYEQYF

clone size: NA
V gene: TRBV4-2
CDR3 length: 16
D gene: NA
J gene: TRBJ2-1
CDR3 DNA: TGTGCCAGCAGCCGGGACGTAGCGGTCTCCTACAATGAGCAGTTCTTC
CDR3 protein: CASSRDVAVSYNEQFF

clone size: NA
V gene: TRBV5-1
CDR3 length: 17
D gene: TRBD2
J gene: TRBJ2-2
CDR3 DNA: TGCGCCAGCAGCTTGGTGGCGGGAGGGCCGGAGACCGGGGAGCTGTTTTTT
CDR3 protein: CASSLVAGGPETGELFF

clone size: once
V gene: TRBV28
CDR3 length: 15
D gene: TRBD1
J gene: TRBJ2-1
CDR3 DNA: TGTGCCAGCAGTTCCGGACAGGGGGTGGTTAATGAGCAGTTCTTC
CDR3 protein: CASSSGQGVVNEQFF

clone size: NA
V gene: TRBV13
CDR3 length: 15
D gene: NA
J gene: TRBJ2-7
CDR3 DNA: TGTGCCAGCAGCTTAGGCCTGGGCCCCTCCTACGAGCAGTACTTC
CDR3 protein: CASSLGLGPSYEQYF

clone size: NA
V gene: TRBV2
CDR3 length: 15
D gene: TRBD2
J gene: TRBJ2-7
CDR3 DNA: TGTGCCAGCAGACCTCCAAGCGGGAGGGGAAGCGAGCAGTACTTC
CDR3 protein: CASRPPSGRGSEQYF

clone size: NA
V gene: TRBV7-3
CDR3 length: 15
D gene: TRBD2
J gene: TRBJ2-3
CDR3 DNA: TGTGCCAGCACCCCCGGGGCGGGAGTGGGGGATACGCAGTATTTT
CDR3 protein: CASTPGAGVGDTQYF